This T cell receptor (beta chain) is from a study of PD-1 blockade in classical Hodgkin lymphoma. Libraries were prepared by immunoSEQ multiplex PCR; TCRdb keeps only in-frame clonotypes and omits some of them. Among 110,000 or so clones, roughly nine tenths were seen once, and the ten largest hold about 20%. After autologous stem cell transplantation all patients relapsed, and prior brentuximab vedotin exposure differed between cohorts. This clonotype originated in a human donor with classical Hodgkin lymphoma. The starting material was peripheral blood mononuclear cells (PBMCs), obtained before the second cycle of nivolumab.

The CDR3 region has the DNA TGTGCCAGCAGCCAAGCCGGGACAGGGGGCGATGGCTACACCTTC. The encoded protein is CASSQAGTGGDGYTF. The rearrangement joins TRBV4-2 to TRBJ1-2; 12 bases match TRBD1. The CDR3 contains 15 residues. The germline CDR1 and CDR2 sequences are LGHNA and YNFKEQ. V shed 1 base, J shed 6 bases, and the junction held 3 bases outside the gene matches.